The T cell receptor (beta chain) under discussion was sequenced for a study of T cell responses to AZD1222 COVID-19 vaccine (dated by TCRdb to the early 2020s). Notes on the research overall: AZD1222 recipients with second doses at about 4 weeks or about 12 weeks were pooled, because spike-specific TCR depth and breadth did not differ between schedules. TCR sequencing was performed for some 250 trial participants, of whom about 200 were given two doses of AZD1222 and around 26 were given two doses of MenACWY control vaccine. Trial participants were enrolled by age into subgroups of 18-55, 56-69 and 70-plus years, and 148, 28 and 57 TCR-sequenced participants, respectively, were included in these subgroups.

The time point label, read with the paper, signifies: baseline before first vaccination. The vaccinee samples were drawn from two UK trials, COV001 and COV002, one of which was a single-blind randomized controlled phase 2/3 trial testing AZD1222 (ChAdOx1 nCoV-19) in healthy adults. Trial participant PBMC samples were collected at day 0 and day 28 after the second dose for TCRbeta chain sequencing. Comments on this clone: No cognate antigen has been identified for it. No much larger clone is present one base from it, and per-base qualities are unavailable.

CDR1 and CDR2 (SGHVS, FNYEAQ) derive from the germline V gene. The V end loses 1 base and the J end loses 5 bases, and a stretch of 12 bases separates them. Including the terminal cysteine and phenylalanine, the CDR3 comprises 15 residues. Left in the record is the CDR3 DNA by itself, 45 bases read in frame from the first base. Points the paper makes about the study in general: Because no samples from the day 14 peak response were available, repertoires could be characterized only after the peak T cell response. The 56-69-year group was small, and its depth increase did not reach significance, likely because of low power. A significant rise in spike-specific TCR breadth and depth was observed after two AZD1222 doses relative to day 0 and relative to MenACWY recipients. CD4 TCRs associated with the vaccine covered the entire spike protein, and the dominant responses were in regions 160-218 and 743-854. Most participants were white British and females outnumbered males, and the authors suggested that clonal diversity may have been underestimated. Nearly half of unique spike-specific TCRs reportedly recognized epitopes outside regions mutated in the B.1.351 and B.1.1.7 variants. Conclusions about previously exposed vaccinees are limited, since just six AZD1222 recipients were seropositive for SARS-CoV-2 at baseline.

The CDR3 regions of human TCRbeta chains were analyzed by immunosequencing. As for how the authors treated the data: TCRs in the repertoires were compared against a reference library of SARS-CoV-2-specific TCRs that had been generated with the MIRA antigen-specificity platform. Breadth was defined as the fraction of unique TCRs that were SARS-CoV-2-associated. Depth was defined as the fraction of total T cells that were SARS-CoV-2-associated. Using the MIRA data, each spike-specific TCR was mapped to the spike region that the TCR reacts to and placed in a CD4 or CD8 class. Log10-transformed breadth and depth values were compared by one-way ANOVA with Sidak's multiple comparisons tests. The immuneACCESS repertoire file appears here via TCRdb, limited to in-frame rearrangements. These files lack a portion of the clones; in checked studies, under half of the deficit traces to unresolved V genes, and the cause of the others is not known. V and J calls and clone size are those listed in that table; D and trimming were worked out from the DNA. The sample table holds 120,000 or so clones, of which 87% were seen once. The ten most abundant clones make up 8% to 13% of the sample.

This clonotype was sampled from an adult in good health. Here the chain combines TRBV7-6 and TRBJ1-3; the D gene cannot be resolved reliably. The sample in question was peripheral blood, obtained on day 0 of AZD1222 vaccination. The CDR3 in this case is CASSLEGLNRNTIYF. The DNA sequence is TGTGCCAGCAGCTTAGAGGGATTAAATCGAAACACCATATATTTT.